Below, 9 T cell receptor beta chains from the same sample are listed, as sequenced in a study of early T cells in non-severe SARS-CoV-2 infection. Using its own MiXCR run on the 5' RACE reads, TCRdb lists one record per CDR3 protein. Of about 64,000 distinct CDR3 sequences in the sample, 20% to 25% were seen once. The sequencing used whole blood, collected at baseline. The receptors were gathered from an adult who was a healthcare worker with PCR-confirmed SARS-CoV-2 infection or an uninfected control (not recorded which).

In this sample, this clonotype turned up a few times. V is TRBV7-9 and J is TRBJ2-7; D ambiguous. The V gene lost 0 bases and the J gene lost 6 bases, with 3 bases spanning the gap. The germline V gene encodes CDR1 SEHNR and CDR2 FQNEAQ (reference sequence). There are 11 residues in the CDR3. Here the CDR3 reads CASSLAAEQYF. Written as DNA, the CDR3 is TGTGCCAGCAGCTTAGCGGCCGAGCAGTACTTC.

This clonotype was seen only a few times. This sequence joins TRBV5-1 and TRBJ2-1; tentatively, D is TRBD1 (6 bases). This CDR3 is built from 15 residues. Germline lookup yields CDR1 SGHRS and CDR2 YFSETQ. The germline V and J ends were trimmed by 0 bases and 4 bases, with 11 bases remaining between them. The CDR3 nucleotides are TGCGCCAGCAGCTTGGGTGGACAGAGGTACAATGAGCAGTTCTTC. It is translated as CASSLGGQRYNEQFF.

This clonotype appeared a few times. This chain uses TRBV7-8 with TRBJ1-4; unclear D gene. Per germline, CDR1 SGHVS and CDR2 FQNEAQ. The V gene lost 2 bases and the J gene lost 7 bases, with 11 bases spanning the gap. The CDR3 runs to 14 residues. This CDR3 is CASSLRARVEKLFF. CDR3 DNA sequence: TGTGCCAGCAGCTTAAGGGCTCGGGTTGAAAAACTGTTTTTT.

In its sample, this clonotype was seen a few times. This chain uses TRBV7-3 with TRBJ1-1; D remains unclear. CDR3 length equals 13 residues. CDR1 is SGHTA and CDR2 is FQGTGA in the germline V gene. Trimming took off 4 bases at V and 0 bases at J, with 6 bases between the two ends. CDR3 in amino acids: CASSSHMNTEAFF. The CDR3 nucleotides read TGTGCCAGCAGCTCCCATATGAACACTGAAGCTTTCTTT. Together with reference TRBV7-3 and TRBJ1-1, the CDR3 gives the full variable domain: GAGVSQTPSNKVTEKGKYVELRCDPISGHTALYWYRQSLGQGPEFLIYFQGTGAADDSGLPNDRFFAVRPEGSVSTLKIQRTERGDSAVYLCASSSHMNTEAFFGQGTRLTVV.

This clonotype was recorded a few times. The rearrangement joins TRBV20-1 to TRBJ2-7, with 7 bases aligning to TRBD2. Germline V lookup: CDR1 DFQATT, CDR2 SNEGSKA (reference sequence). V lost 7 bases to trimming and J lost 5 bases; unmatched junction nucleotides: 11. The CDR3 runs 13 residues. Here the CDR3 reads CSGREGQGNEQYF. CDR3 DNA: TGCAGTGGTAGGGAGGGGCAGGGAAACGAGCAGTACTTC.

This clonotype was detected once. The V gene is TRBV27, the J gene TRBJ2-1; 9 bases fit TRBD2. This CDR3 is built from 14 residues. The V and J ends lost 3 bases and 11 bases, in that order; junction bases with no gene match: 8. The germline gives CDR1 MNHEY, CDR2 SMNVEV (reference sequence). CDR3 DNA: TGTGCCAGCAGTTTTAGCGGGGGACCCTCGAAGCAGTTCTTC. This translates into CASSFSGGPSKQFF.

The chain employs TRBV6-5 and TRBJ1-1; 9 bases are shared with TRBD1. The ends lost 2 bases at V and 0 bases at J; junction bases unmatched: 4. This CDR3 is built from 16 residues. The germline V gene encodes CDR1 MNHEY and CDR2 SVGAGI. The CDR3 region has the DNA TGTGCCAGCAGTTACACGGACAGGGGCATGAACACTGAAGCTTTCTTT. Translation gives CASSYTDRGMNTEAFF.

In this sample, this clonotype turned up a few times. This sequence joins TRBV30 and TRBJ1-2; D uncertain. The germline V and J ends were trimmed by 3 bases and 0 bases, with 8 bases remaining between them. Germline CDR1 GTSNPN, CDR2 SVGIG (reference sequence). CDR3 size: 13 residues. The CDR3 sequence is CAWRNAANYGYTF. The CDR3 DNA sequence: TGTGCCTGGAGAAACGCGGCTAACTATGGCTACACCTTC.

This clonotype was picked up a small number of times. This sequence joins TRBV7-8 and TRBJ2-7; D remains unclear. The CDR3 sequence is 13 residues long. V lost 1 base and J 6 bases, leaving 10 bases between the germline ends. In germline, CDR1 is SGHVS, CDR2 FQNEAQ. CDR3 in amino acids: CASSLEGVREQYF. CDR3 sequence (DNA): TGTGCCAGCAGCTTAGAAGGCGTCCGCGAGCAGTACTTC. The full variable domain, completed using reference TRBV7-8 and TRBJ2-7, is GAGVSQSPRYKVAKRGQDVALRCDPISGHVSLFWYQQALGQGPEFLTYFQNEAQLDKSGLPSDRFFAERPEGSVSTLKIQRTQQEDSAVYLCASSLEGVREQYFGPGTRLTVT.